This T cell receptor beta chain was identified in a study of T-cell memory formation after mild COVID-19. Background on the study: Clusters were largely donor specific. The study, taken as a whole, reports: Later expanders leaned toward CD4+, whereas clones contracting from day 15 to 85 were balanced CD4/CD8. Clones which contracted sat mainly in CM and EM if CD4+, and in EMRA if CD8+.

The V and J ends lost 3 bases and 7 bases respectively, with 19 bases between them. Germline V gene sequence: CDR1 SGHRS, CDR2 YFSETQ. The CDR3 is 15 amino acids. The 5'RACE method, run with constant-segment primers, produced TCR alpha and TCR beta cDNA libraries (carrying sample barcodes and UMIs). TCRdb re-called the 5' RACE reads through MiXCR, storing one row per CDR3 protein. The data contain a few hundred thousand distinct CDR3 sequences, approximately 8% of them singletons. This clonotype was seen at least ten times. Its antigen is as yet unknown. The clonotype originates from a man aged 18 to 30 who had mild COVID-19 (a few samples of this study predate the infection). Cell type and time point are not known. The sequencing sample was made of PBMCs or a T cell subset sorted from them (not recorded which). The gene calls are TRBV5-1 and TRBJ1-1; a weak D match, TRBD1 (6 bases). The CDR3 sequence: CASSSQQGSGVEAFF. The CDR3 coding sequence is TGCGCCAGCAGCTCTCAACAGGGTTCGGGTGTTGAAGCTTTCTTT.